These T cell receptor beta chains were read from a single sample in a study of blood T cell repertoires in COVID-19. Sequencing was performed with immunoSEQ multiplex PCR; in TCRdb, only in-frame clones are kept and a portion is missing. This repertoire shows under 20,000 clones, more than 85% found once; its top ten account for over 4%. The sample consisted of peripheral blood. These receptors came from a woman aged 45-65 years with active COVID-19. The CDR3 runs from the conserved cysteine through the conserved F or W. A D gene is named only where the DNA matches it firmly. Rows give clone size only sometimes, using once, few, many, or a class for an expanded clone.

V	size	J	D	DNA	CDR3
TRBV19	.	TRBJ2-6	.	TGTGCCAGTAGTATGGGTACTAGAACTGGGGCCAACGTCCTGACTTTC	CASSMGTRTGANVLTF
TRBV6-5	.	TRBJ1-4	TRBD1	TGTGCCAGCAGCCCATCACACAGGGGAGGAGAAAAACTGTTTTTT	CASSPSHRGGEKLFF
TRBV2	.	TRBJ2-7	.	TGTGCCAGCAGTGGGGGGCGGACCTACGAGCAGTACTTC	CASSGGRTYEQYF
TRBV19	.	TRBJ2-5	TRBD2	TGTGCCAGTAGAGACACCTGGACTAGCTTGGAGACCCAGTACTTC	CASRDTWTSLETQYF
TRBV14	.	TRBJ1-1	.	TGTGCCAGCAGCCAGTTTTCAACGGGCACTGAAGCTTTCTTT	CASSQFSTGTEAFF
TRBV29-1	.	TRBJ2-3	.	TGCAGCCTCGCGGGCGACTCGAGCACAGATACGCAGTATTTT	CSLAGDSSTDTQYF
TRBV6-6	.	TRBJ1-1	TRBD1	TGTGCCAGCGCTCGGACAGGGAACACTGAAGCTTTCTTT	CASARTGNTEAFF
TRBV10-3	.	TRBJ1-3	.	TGTGCCATCAGTGGTAGTGAGTCTGGAAACACCATATATTTT	CAISGSESGNTIYF
TRBV9	.	TRBJ1-3	.	TGTGCCAGCAGCGTTAGCATCCAGGGAAACACCATATATTTT	CASSVSIQGNTIYF
TRBV6-6	.	TRBJ2-3	.	TGTGCCAGCAGTCCCCGGGATACGCAGTATTTT	CASSPRDTQYF
TRBV5-4	.	TRBJ1-2	.	TGTGCCAGCAGCTTTTCGGGGGGCGGGGTCTATGGCTACACCTTC	CASSFSGGGVYGYTF
TRBV6-2/TRBV6-3	.	TRBJ1-2	TRBD1	TGTGCCAGCAGTCTCGGGACAGGGGTCGGCTACACCTTC	CASSLGTGVGYTF
TRBV5-1	.	TRBJ2-5	TRBD1	TGCGCCAGCAGCGGAACCGGGACAGGGGAAGAGACCCAGTACTTC	CASSGTGTGEETQYF
TRBV7-8	.	TRBJ2-2	TRBD2	TGTGCCAGCAGGAACACTAGCGGGAATTTCGGGGAGCTGTTTTTT	CASRNTSGNFGELFF
TRBV6-1	.	TRBJ2-5	TRBD1	TGTGCCAGCTGTGAAGAAGGACGCCAGGGGGTTCCTGAGACCCAGTACTTC	CASCEEGRQGVPETQYF
TRBV3-1/TRBV3-2	.	TRBJ2-1	.	TGTGCCAGCAGCCAAGATGCAGGGAACTACAATGAGCAGTTCTTC	CASSQDAGNYNEQFF
TRBV5-1	.	TRBJ1-1	.	TGCGCCAGCAGCTTAACACAGAACACTGAAGCTTTCTTT	CASSLTQNTEAFF
TRBV5-5	once	TRBJ1-1	.	TGTGCCAGCAGCTTGACTTCGGTGAACACTGAAGCTTTCTTT	CASSLTSVNTEAFF
TRBV24-1	.	TRBJ2-7	.	TGTGCCACCAGTGATGCCCGGGACAAAACCTACGAGCAGTACTTC	CATSDARDKTYEQYF
TRBV6-5	.	TRBJ2-1	TRBD1	TGTGCCAGCAGCCGGGACAGGGGGAGCAAGTTCTTC	CASSRDRGSKFF
TRBV2	once	TRBJ2-5	TRBD1	TGTGCCAGCAGTAGGGACAGGGGAGAGGAGACCCAGTACTTC	CASSRDRGEETQYF
TRBV11-3	.	TRBJ2-1	.	TGTGCCAGCAGCGTCGGGGAGTCACCCTACAATGAGCAGTTCTTC	CASSVGESPYNEQFF
TRBV18	.	TRBJ1-1	.	TGTGCCAGCTCACCACGCTCGACAGGCACTGAAGCTTTCTTT	CASSPRSTGTEAFF
TRBV2	.	TRBJ2-5	.	TGTGCCAGCTCTGGCAGGGGAGGGGAGACCCAGTACTTC	CASSGRGGETQYF